A selection of T cell receptor beta chains follows, all from one sample in a study of blood T cells in healthy people across ages. TCRdb analysed the 5' RACE reads with MiXCR anew, one entry per CDR3 protein. In the table there are 630,000 or so distinct CDR3 sequences, about 30% of which are singletons. The specimen sequenced was blood. The receptors stem from a woman at least 80 years old in good health. CDR3s include the opening cysteine and the closing phenylalanine or tryptophan. Fields, in order: clone size, J gene, D gene, V gene, CDR3 DNA, CDR3 protein. A D gene is named only where the DNA matches it firmly. For some rows the clone size is stated as once, few or many, or as a class when expanded; others skip it.

abundance: many; j_gene: TRBJ2-3; d_gene: .; v_gene: TRBV5-1; CDR3nt: TGCGCCAGCAGCCTTCAAGGTTCAGATACGCAGTATTTT; CDR3aa: CASSLQGSDTQYF
abundance: .; j_gene: TRBJ1-1; d_gene: .; v_gene: TRBV2; CDR3nt: TGTGCCAGCAGTGATATTGTCGGGGTGGGTGAAGCTTTCTTT; CDR3aa: CASSDIVGVGEAFF
abundance: few; j_gene: TRBJ2-1; d_gene: TRBD1; v_gene: TRBV5-1; CDR3nt: TGCGCCAGCAGCTTGGGGACAGGCCGCGACAATGAGCAGTTCTTC; CDR3aa: CASSLGTGRDNEQFF
abundance: once; j_gene: TRBJ1-4; d_gene: TRBD1; v_gene: TRBV9; CDR3nt: TGTGCCAGCAGCGTAGCTTTGACAGGGGAAGAAAAACTGTTTTTT; CDR3aa: CASSVALTGEEKLFF
abundance: .; j_gene: TRBJ2-5; d_gene: TRBD2; v_gene: TRBV29-1; CDR3nt: TGCAGCGTTGAAGATTCCGGACTAGCGGGAGCAGAGACCCAGTACTTC; CDR3aa: CSVEDSGLAGAETQYF
abundance: few; j_gene: TRBJ2-2; d_gene: .; v_gene: TRBV5-1; CDR3nt: TGCGCCAGCAGCTTTGAGACTACGAACACCGGGGAGCTGTTTTTT; CDR3aa: CASSFETTNTGELFF
abundance: .; j_gene: TRBJ2-7; d_gene: .; v_gene: TRBV20-1; CDR3nt: TGCAGTGCTAGAGATCGCCCAGGCAGGGAGGTCGAGCAGTACTTC; CDR3aa: CSARDRPGREVEQYF
abundance: many; j_gene: TRBJ2-4; d_gene: .; v_gene: TRBV20-1; CDR3nt: TGCAGTGCTAGAGATCGCTTAACGGGTCTAGCCAAAAACATTCAGTACTTC; CDR3aa: CSARDRLTGLAKNIQYF
abundance: many; j_gene: TRBJ2-7; d_gene: .; v_gene: TRBV7-2; CDR3nt: TGTGCCAGCAGCGCTCAGACTAGGACCTACGAGCAGTACTTC; CDR3aa: CASSAQTRTYEQYF
abundance: .; j_gene: TRBJ2-2; d_gene: TRBD2; v_gene: TRBV15; CDR3nt: TGTGCCACCAGCAGACCCAGCGGGGGGGCCCCCGGGGAGCTGTTTTTT; CDR3aa: CATSRPSGGAPGELFF
abundance: few; j_gene: TRBJ1-4; d_gene: .; v_gene: TRBV5-1; CDR3nt: TGCGCCAGCAGCTTGGAGGGACGGGTTAATGAAAAACTGTTTTTT; CDR3aa: CASSLEGRVNEKLFF
abundance: .; j_gene: TRBJ2-7; d_gene: .; v_gene: TRBV20-1; CDR3nt: TGCAGTGCTCGGCTCCGGATGGCCTACGAGCAGTACTTC; CDR3aa: CSARLRMAYEQYF
abundance: many; j_gene: TRBJ1-1; d_gene: .; v_gene: TRBV21-1; CDR3nt: TGTGCCAGCAGCCCCCCCCAGGTAGCCACGCTCACTGAACGTTGCACTGAAGCTTTCTTT; CDR3aa: CASSPPQVATLTERCTEAFF
abundance: many; j_gene: TRBJ1-1; d_gene: .; v_gene: TRBV12-3/TRBV12-4; CDR3nt: TGTGCCAGCGGCACTTACAGTTCCAACACTGAAGCTTTCTTT; CDR3aa: CASGTYSSNTEAFF
abundance: .; j_gene: TRBJ2-7; d_gene: TRBD1; v_gene: TRBV6-2/TRBV6-3; CDR3nt: TGTGCCAGCTCGCCTGGGACAGGTCTCGACGAGCAGTACTTC; CDR3aa: CASSPGTGLDEQYF
abundance: .; j_gene: TRBJ2-3; d_gene: .; v_gene: TRBV14; CDR3nt: TGTGCCAGCAGGGGGGACACCGTCACAGATACGCAGTATTTT; CDR3aa: CASRGDTVTDTQYF
abundance: many; j_gene: TRBJ2-7; d_gene: .; v_gene: TRBV18; CDR3nt: TGTGCCAGCTCACCGCTTCTGGCCGCCTCCTACGAGCAGTACTTC; CDR3aa: CASSPLLAASYEQYF
abundance: many; j_gene: TRBJ2-1; d_gene: TRBD2; v_gene: TRBV9; CDR3nt: TGTGCCAGCAGCCCCAGACTAGCGGGCCTCTACAATGAGCAGTTCTTC; CDR3aa: CASSPRLAGLYNEQFF
abundance: many; j_gene: TRBJ2-7; d_gene: .; v_gene: TRBV30; CDR3nt: TGTGCCGAGAAAAGGTCCTACGAGCAGTACTTC; CDR3aa: CAEKRSYEQYF
abundance: .; j_gene: TRBJ2-2; d_gene: .; v_gene: TRBV5-1; CDR3nt: TGCGCCAGCATCCAGGCTGCAGGGACCACCGGGGAGCTGTTTTTT; CDR3aa: CASIQAAGTTGELFF
abundance: many; j_gene: TRBJ1-6; d_gene: .; v_gene: TRBV6-2/TRBV6-3; CDR3nt: TGTGCCAGCAGTTACGGGCTCCATAATTCACCCCTCCACTTT; CDR3aa: CASSYGLHNSPLHF
abundance: many; j_gene: TRBJ2-7; d_gene: TRBD1; v_gene: TRBV30; CDR3nt: TGTGCCTGGAAGGCAGGGGGCTACGAGCAGTACTTC; CDR3aa: CAWKAGGYEQYF
abundance: few; j_gene: TRBJ2-2; d_gene: TRBD2; v_gene: TRBV7-2; CDR3nt: TGTGCCAGCAGCTCACTAGCGGGGGGGTTCGGGGAGCTGTTTTTT; CDR3aa: CASSSLAGGFGELFF
abundance: many; j_gene: TRBJ2-3; d_gene: .; v_gene: TRBV6-6; CDR3nt: TGTGCCAGCAGTTACATAGCGGCGAGCACAGATACGCAGTATTTT; CDR3aa: CASSYIAASTDTQYF
abundance: .; j_gene: TRBJ1-4; d_gene: .; v_gene: TRBV5-4; CDR3nt: TGTGCCAGCAGCTCCAACCGGGACACCAATGAAAAACTGTTTTTT; CDR3aa: CASSSNRDTNEKLFF
abundance: .; j_gene: TRBJ2-1; d_gene: TRBD2; v_gene: TRBV29-1; CDR3nt: TGCAGCGCTACGACTAGCGGGACCAACCGTAGGGGCAATGAGCAGTTCTTC; CDR3aa: CSATTSGTNRRGNEQFF
abundance: many; j_gene: TRBJ2-1; d_gene: TRBD2; v_gene: TRBV9; CDR3nt: TGTGCCAGCATCGTCCAGCGGGGGGGCCTTTCTGAGCAGTTCTTC; CDR3aa: CASIVQRGGLSEQFF
abundance: .; j_gene: TRBJ2-1; d_gene: .; v_gene: TRBV27; CDR3nt: TGTGCCAGCAGTTTTAGTCTAGGCCCCGAGCAGTTCTTC; CDR3aa: CASSFSLGPEQFF
abundance: few; j_gene: TRBJ2-3; d_gene: .; v_gene: TRBV5-1; CDR3nt: TGCGCCAGCAGCTTGGAGGCTAGCTTCTCCTCACGATTAAACACAGATACGCAGTATTTT; CDR3aa: CASSLEASFSSRLNTDTQYF
abundance: many; j_gene: TRBJ2-7; d_gene: .; v_gene: TRBV7-7; CDR3nt: TGTGCCAGCAGCTTAAGGGGGGGCTACGAGCAGTACTTC; CDR3aa: CASSLRGGYEQYF
abundance: .; j_gene: TRBJ1-1; d_gene: .; v_gene: TRBV6-5; CDR3nt: TGTGCCAGCAGTTACATCAGGGGTGAAGCTTTCTTT; CDR3aa: CASSYIRGEAFF
abundance: .; j_gene: TRBJ2-7; d_gene: .; v_gene: TRBV29-1; CDR3nt: TGCAGCGGCTTACAGGGTTTCGAGCAGTACTTC; CDR3aa: CSGLQGFEQYF
abundance: once; j_gene: TRBJ1-2; d_gene: TRBD1; v_gene: TRBV12-3/TRBV12-4; CDR3nt: TGTGCCAGCAGTTACCAGGGGGCGGTTGGCCACTCCTTC; CDR3aa: CASSYQGAVGHSF
abundance: .; j_gene: TRBJ2-2; d_gene: .; v_gene: TRBV29-1; CDR3nt: TGCAGTTTTAAGCACGTCGACGCGAACACCGGGGAGCTGTTTTTT; CDR3aa: CSFKHVDANTGELFF
abundance: many; j_gene: TRBJ2-5; d_gene: .; v_gene: TRBV15; CDR3nt: TGTGCCACCAGCAGACAGGGACAAGAGACCCAGTACTTC; CDR3aa: CATSRQGQETQYF
abundance: few; j_gene: TRBJ2-2; d_gene: TRBD2; v_gene: TRBV5-5; CDR3nt: TGTGCCAGCAGCTCAATTAGCGGGGGGGCGCCCGGGGAGCTGTTTTTT; CDR3aa: CASSSISGGAPGELFF
abundance: few; j_gene: TRBJ2-3; d_gene: TRBD2; v_gene: TRBV2; CDR3nt: TGTGCCAGCAGTGAAGACTACGCGGGGGGGCCGAATACGCAGTATTTT; CDR3aa: CASSEDYAGGPNTQYF
abundance: many; j_gene: TRBJ1-2; d_gene: TRBD1; v_gene: TRBV18; CDR3nt: TGTGCCAGCTCACCAAGACAGGGGCTTAACTATGGCTACACCTTC; CDR3aa: CASSPRQGLNYGYTF
abundance: once; j_gene: TRBJ2-1; d_gene: TRBD2; v_gene: TRBV9; CDR3nt: TGTGCCAGCAGCGAACGACTAGCGGGGGGGGATGAGCAGTTCTTC; CDR3aa: CASSERLAGGDEQFF
abundance: .; j_gene: TRBJ2-3; d_gene: TRBD2; v_gene: TRBV20-1; CDR3nt: TGCAGTGCCCTGGGCAGCGGGGTAACAGATACGCAGTATTTT; CDR3aa: CSALGSGVTDTQYF
abundance: .; j_gene: TRBJ2-3; d_gene: TRBD2; v_gene: TRBV3-1; CDR3nt: TGTGCCAGCAGCAAGACTAGCGGGGGGCGGGTAGATACGCAGTATTTT; CDR3aa: CASSKTSGGRVDTQYF
abundance: .; j_gene: TRBJ2-1; d_gene: .; v_gene: TRBV29-1; CDR3nt: TGCAGCGTTCCCGGACAGCAAGTTTACAATGAGCAGTTCTTC; CDR3aa: CSVPGQQVYNEQFF
abundance: many; j_gene: TRBJ2-1; d_gene: .; v_gene: TRBV11-2; CDR3nt: TGTGCCAGCAGCTCCGACAGCCTCGATGAGCAGTTCTTC; CDR3aa: CASSSDSLDEQFF
abundance: .; j_gene: TRBJ1-3; d_gene: .; v_gene: TRBV7-2; CDR3nt: TGTGCCAGCAGCTTAGGCAACAGATTAATAAGCTCTGGAAACACCATATATTTT; CDR3aa: CASSLGNRLISSGNTIYF
abundance: .; j_gene: TRBJ2-1; d_gene: TRBD2; v_gene: TRBV20-1; CDR3nt: TGCAGTGCTAGGACTAGCCTCTGCAATGAGCAGTTCTTC; CDR3aa: CSARTSLCNEQFF
abundance: many; j_gene: TRBJ2-7; d_gene: TRBD1; v_gene: TRBV5-5; CDR3nt: TGTGCCAGCAGCCCAGGACAGGGTATCGAGCAGTACTTC; CDR3aa: CASSPGQGIEQYF
abundance: many; j_gene: TRBJ2-4; d_gene: .; v_gene: TRBV7-2; CDR3nt: TGTGCCAGCAGCTTAGATCTAGTGGACATTCAGTACTTC; CDR3aa: CASSLDLVDIQYF
abundance: .; j_gene: TRBJ2-5; d_gene: TRBD2; v_gene: TRBV7-2; CDR3nt: TGTGCCAGCAGCTTCCCGGGACTAGCGGGGGGGCTGGAGACACAGTACTTC; CDR3aa: CASSFPGLAGGLETQYF
abundance: few; j_gene: TRBJ2-4; d_gene: TRBD2; v_gene: TRBV19; CDR3nt: TGTGCCAGTAGTATAAAAGGGACTACGAGTGAGCAGTACTTC; CDR3aa: CASSIKGTTSEQYF
abundance: many; j_gene: TRBJ2-5; d_gene: TRBD1; v_gene: TRBV27; CDR3nt: TGTGCCAGCAGTTTACGTTCAGGGGGCAGGGGAGAGACCCAGTACTTC; CDR3aa: CASSLRSGGRGETQYF
abundance: .; j_gene: TRBJ2-1; d_gene: TRBD1; v_gene: TRBV10-3; CDR3nt: TGTGCCATCAGTGAGCCCGACAGGGGTGGGACGAATGAGCAGTTCTTC; CDR3aa: CAISEPDRGGTNEQFF
abundance: many; j_gene: TRBJ2-5; d_gene: TRBD2; v_gene: TRBV6-6; CDR3nt: TGTGCCAGCAGTTCCGGGGGGGCCTCCCGTGAGACCCAGTACTTC; CDR3aa: CASSSGGASRETQYF
abundance: .; j_gene: TRBJ1-4; d_gene: .; v_gene: TRBV5-1; CDR3nt: TGCGCCAGCAGCTATAGGCTCGGGGAAAAACTGTTTTTT; CDR3aa: CASSYRLGEKLFF
abundance: .; j_gene: TRBJ1-1; d_gene: .; v_gene: TRBV6-1; CDR3nt: TGTGCCAGCCCGGCCAACACTGAAGCTTTCTTT; CDR3aa: CASPANTEAFF
abundance: .; j_gene: TRBJ2-1; d_gene: TRBD2; v_gene: TRBV20-1; CDR3nt: TGCAGTGCTAGTAGGGGACTAACGCAAGAGACCCAGTTCTTC; CDR3aa: CSASRGLTQETQFF
abundance: few; j_gene: TRBJ1-2; d_gene: TRBD1; v_gene: TRBV24-1; CDR3nt: TGTGCCACCAGTGCCTCGACAGGGACCAACTATGGCTACACCTTC; CDR3aa: CATSASTGTNYGYTF
abundance: many; j_gene: TRBJ1-1; d_gene: .; v_gene: TRBV15; CDR3nt: TGTGCCACCAGCAGAGATCTAACCGAAGGGACTGAAGCTTTCTTT; CDR3aa: CATSRDLTEGTEAFF
abundance: .; j_gene: TRBJ2-1; d_gene: .; v_gene: TRBV28; CDR3nt: TGTGCCAGCAGTACTACAGGGTATGAGCAGTTCTTC; CDR3aa: CASSTTGYEQFF
abundance: .; j_gene: TRBJ2-7; d_gene: .; v_gene: TRBV7-9; CDR3nt: TGTGCCAGCAGCGCGGGGACAGCTTCTCCCTACGAGCAGTACTTC; CDR3aa: CASSAGTASPYEQYF
abundance: .; j_gene: TRBJ1-1; d_gene: TRBD1; v_gene: TRBV5-1; CDR3nt: TGCGCCAGCAGCTTGGAGATGACAGGGAGGACTGAAGCTTTCTTT; CDR3aa: CASSLEMTGRTEAFF